Listed below are T cell receptor beta chains from one sample, sequenced in a study of T-cell reconstitution after alpha-beta-depleted transplantation in children. TCRdb reanalysed the PCR reads using MiXCR and keeps one entry per CDR3 protein. The data contain over 550,000 distinct CDR3 sequences, roughly a tenth of them seen just once; the ten biggest clones take up about 4%. Sequencing was performed on PBMCs from the stem cell graft donor, taken from the stem cell graft. These receptors were obtained from a human donor who donated a stem cell graft to a child with acute myeloid leukemia. Both conserved end residues are part of each CDR3. The order of the fields is J gene, V gene, CDR3 protein.

J: TRBJ1-2; V: TRBV29-1; CDR3: CSVQTGGNGYTF
J: TRBJ2-5; V: TRBV20-1; CDR3: CSARDPWGNQETQYF
J: TRBJ2-7; V: TRBV5-1; CDR3: CASSLARVTYEQYF
J: TRBJ1-2; V: TRBV12-3/TRBV12-4; CDR3: CASSSLGHSNYGYTF
J: TRBJ1-2; V: TRBV29-1; CDR3: CSVEVRDSNYGYTF
J: TRBJ1-1; V: TRBV12-3/TRBV12-4; CDR3: CASLSEGLPNTEAFF
J: TRBJ2-3; V: TRBV6-1; CDR3: CASSGQNTDTQYF
J: TRBJ2-5; V: TRBV29-1; CDR3: CSAKPRGTGETQYF
J: TRBJ1-2; V: TRBV7-2; CDR3: CASSIQGFYGYTF
J: TRBJ2-3; V: TRBV5-1; CDR3: CASSSGEAGIADTQYF
J: TRBJ2-3; V: TRBV20-1; CDR3: CSASEKTQYF
J: TRBJ2-5; V: TRBV7-2; CDR3: CASSPRGQGTQYF
J: TRBJ2-7; V: TRBV20-1; CDR3: CSAGHRGEQYF
J: TRBJ1-2; V: TRBV30; CDR3: CAWTEVIYGYTF
J: TRBJ2-7; V: TRBV5-1; CDR3: CASREEGPGEQYF
J: TRBJ2-1; V: TRBV15; CDR3: CATSRGTSRTNEQFF
J: TRBJ2-1; V: TRBV12-5; CDR3: CASTPSGGLTREQFF
J: TRBJ1-1; V: TRBV27; CDR3: CASRTGGQGEAFF
J: TRBJ2-5; V: TRBV6-1; CDR3: CASRREGGVGRDETQYF
J: TRBJ2-3; V: TRBV10-3; CDR3: CAISESGDYTDTQYF
J: TRBJ2-6; V: TRBV27; CDR3: CASSVSRFAGANVLTF
J: TRBJ2-7; V: TRBV3-1; CDR3: CASSQGVSFYEQYF
J: TRBJ2-3; V: TRBV5-1; CDR3: CASSLVQLADTQYF
J: TRBJ2-5; V: TRBV5-5; CDR3: CASSDISEGTQETQYF
J: TRBJ2-3; V: TRBV10-3; CDR3: CAISESRGSGTDTQYF
J: TRBJ2-1; V: TRBV28; CDR3: CASRQGLAGLSYNEQFF
J: TRBJ2-2; V: TRBV11-1; CDR3: CASSSGLAGPTAAGELFF
J: TRBJ1-6; V: TRBV5-1; CDR3: CASSLDTFGDSPLHF
J: TRBJ2-5; V: TRBV12-3/TRBV12-4; CDR3: CASSSLGGLVGNF